A selection of T cell receptor beta chains follows, all from one sample in a study of blood T cell repertoires in COVID-19. Using immunoSEQ multiplex PCR, the repertoire was profiled, and TCRdb retains in-frame clones only, with some absent. The sample lists 200,000 to 300,000 clones; around 85% were seen once. The sequenced sample consisted of peripheral blood. The receptors were sampled from a woman aged 25 to 39 who had recovered from COVID-19. Both conserved end residues are part of each CDR3. A D gene is named only where the DNA matches it firmly. Some rows mark clone size as missing; the rest say once, few, many or name a class of expanded clone.

D gene: TRBD1; clone size: -; CDR3 length: 17; V gene: TRBV10-3; J gene: TRBJ1-2; CDR3 DNA: TGTGCCATCAGGGATCCGGGACAGACTCTCCCGGGCTATGGCTACACCTTC; CDR3 protein: CAIRDPGQTLPGYGYTF
D gene: -; clone size: few; CDR3 length: 14; V gene: TRBV18; J gene: TRBJ1-1; CDR3 DNA: TGTGCCAGCTCACGATCGGGGGGGAACACTGAAGCTTTCTTT; CDR3 protein: CASSRSGGNTEAFF
D gene: -; clone size: -; CDR3 length: 14; V gene: TRBV30; J gene: TRBJ2-5; CDR3 DNA: TGTGCCTGGAGGGTCAGTCAGGTTCAAGAGACCCAGTACTTC; CDR3 protein: CAWRVSQVQETQYF
D gene: TRBD1; clone size: -; CDR3 length: 14; V gene: TRBV5-6; J gene: TRBJ1-1; CDR3 DNA: TGTGCCAGCAGCGGGGGGACAGGGGTTAGTAAAGCTTTCTTT; CDR3 protein: CASSGGTGVSKAFF
D gene: -; clone size: -; CDR3 length: 15; V gene: TRBV7-9; J gene: TRBJ2-6; CDR3 DNA: TGTGCCAGCAGTTCGCGGGGATCTGGGGCCAACGTCCTGACTTTC; CDR3 protein: CASSSRGSGANVLTF
D gene: TRBD1; clone size: -; CDR3 length: 13; V gene: TRBV19; J gene: TRBJ2-1; CDR3 DNA: TGTGCCAGTAGTGGGACAGGGATCAATGAGCAGTTCTTC; CDR3 protein: CASSGTGINEQFF
D gene: TRBD2; clone size: -; CDR3 length: 13; V gene: TRBV2; J gene: TRBJ2-2; CDR3 DNA: TGTGCCAGCAGGCGGGAGAGGGCCGGGGAGCTGTTTTTT; CDR3 protein: CASRRERAGELFF
D gene: TRBD1; clone size: -; CDR3 length: 16; V gene: TRBV19; J gene: TRBJ1-4; CDR3 DNA: TGTGCCAGTAGCGTGTACACAGGGGGATTCGATGAAAAACTGTTTTTT; CDR3 protein: CASSVYTGGFDEKLFF
D gene: TRBD1; clone size: -; CDR3 length: 16; V gene: TRBV15; J gene: TRBJ2-1; CDR3 DNA: TGTGCCACCAGCGTACGAGTAGGACAGGGCCTTAATGAGCAGTTCTTC; CDR3 protein: CATSVRVGQGLNEQFF
D gene: TRBD1; clone size: -; CDR3 length: 14; V gene: TRBV5-1; J gene: TRBJ1-4; CDR3 DNA: TGCGCCAGCAGCTTCGGACAGGGGGCTGAAAAACTGTTTTTT; CDR3 protein: CASSFGQGAEKLFF
D gene: -; clone size: -; CDR3 length: 13; V gene: TRBV14; J gene: TRBJ1-2; CDR3 DNA: TGTGCCAGCAGCCTAAGGGACTCTGGTGGCTACACCTTC; CDR3 protein: CASSLRDSGGYTF
D gene: TRBD2; clone size: -; CDR3 length: 15; V gene: TRBV27; J gene: TRBJ2-7; CDR3 DNA: TGTGCCAGCAGCCCAAGTCCGGGGGGGCGACGGGAGCAGTACTTC; CDR3 protein: CASSPSPGGRREQYF
D gene: -; clone size: once; CDR3 length: 14; V gene: TRBV19; J gene: TRBJ1-1; CDR3 DNA: TGTGCCAGTAGTCCATTCCAAGGGACACTTGAAGCTTTCTTT; CDR3 protein: CASSPFQGTLEAFF
D gene: -; clone size: -; CDR3 length: 15; V gene: TRBV12-5; J gene: TRBJ1-2; CDR3 DNA: TGTGCTAGTGGTTTGGTATCAGGGTGGAACTATGGCTACACCTTC; CDR3 protein: CASGLVSGWNYGYTF
D gene: -; clone size: -; CDR3 length: 15; V gene: TRBV7-2; J gene: TRBJ2-1; CDR3 DNA: TGTGCCAGCAGCGACCGACGGAGGACCTACAATGAGCAGTTCTTC; CDR3 protein: CASSDRRRTYNEQFF
D gene: TRBD1; clone size: -; CDR3 length: 17; V gene: TRBV5-1; J gene: TRBJ2-7; CDR3 DNA: TGCGCCAGCAGCTTCAGTACCGGACAGGGAAATTGGTACGAGCAGTACTTC; CDR3 protein: CASSFSTGQGNWYEQYF
D gene: -; clone size: -; CDR3 length: 11; V gene: TRBV2; J gene: TRBJ1-1; CDR3 DNA: TGTGCCAGCAGTGAGTTAACTGAAGCTTTCTTT; CDR3 protein: CASSELTEAFF
D gene: TRBD2; clone size: -; CDR3 length: 15; V gene: TRBV7-6; J gene: TRBJ2-1; CDR3 DNA: TGTGCCAGCAGCGTCCTTGGGGGGGTCTACAATGAGCAGTTCTTC; CDR3 protein: CASSVLGGVYNEQFF
D gene: -; clone size: -; CDR3 length: 15; V gene: TRBV7-3; J gene: TRBJ2-1; CDR3 DNA: TGTGCCAGCAGCTTGAGCGAGGGCTCCTACAATGAGCAGTTCTTC; CDR3 protein: CASSLSEGSYNEQFF
D gene: -; clone size: -; CDR3 length: 13; V gene: TRBV12-3/TRBV12-4; J gene: TRBJ1-2; CDR3 DNA: TGTGCCAGCAGTTCACAGGGCTTCTATGGCTACACCTTC; CDR3 protein: CASSSQGFYGYTF
D gene: TRBD1; clone size: -; CDR3 length: 15; V gene: TRBV19; J gene: TRBJ2-1; CDR3 DNA: TGTGCCAGTAGTCATCCGGGACAGGGGACGGGCGAGCAGTTCTTC; CDR3 protein: CASSHPGQGTGEQFF
D gene: TRBD1; clone size: -; CDR3 length: 16; V gene: TRBV10-2; J gene: TRBJ2-5; CDR3 DNA: TGCGCCAGCAGTCCAAGAGGGGGAACAGGGGTCGAGACCCAGTACTTC; CDR3 protein: CASSPRGGTGVETQYF
D gene: TRBD1; clone size: -; CDR3 length: 15; V gene: TRBV12-5; J gene: TRBJ2-7; CDR3 DNA: TGTGCTAGTGGTCTCCAACTACAGGGGCTCGACGAGCAGTACTTC; CDR3 protein: CASGLQLQGLDEQYF
D gene: -; clone size: -; CDR3 length: 13; V gene: TRBV5-1; J gene: TRBJ2-3; CDR3 DNA: TGCGCCAGCAGCCGGACTAGCACAGATACGCAGTATTTT; CDR3 protein: CASSRTSTDTQYF
D gene: -; clone size: -; CDR3 length: 14; V gene: TRBV14; J gene: TRBJ2-3; CDR3 DNA: TGTGCCAGCAGCCGATCACTAGGGCCAGATACGCAGTATTTT; CDR3 protein: CASSRSLGPDTQYF
D gene: TRBD1; clone size: -; CDR3 length: 15; V gene: TRBV7-6; J gene: TRBJ2-1; CDR3 DNA: TGTGCCAGCAGCTTAGCCCCTAGGGGGCCCAATGAGCAGTTCTTC; CDR3 protein: CASSLAPRGPNEQFF
D gene: -; clone size: -; CDR3 length: 17; V gene: TRBV5-1; J gene: TRBJ1-2; CDR3 DNA: TGCGCCAGCAGCTTGACATCGCCGCTCTTTTCGCTTCATGGCTACACCTTC; CDR3 protein: CASSLTSPLFSLHGYTF